One and the same sample provided the 22 T cell receptor beta chains below, sequenced in a study of cytomegalovirus exposure and HLA in healthy donors. The primer mix had 60 Vbeta and 13 Jbeta primers. Method: immunoSEQ multiplex PCR; TCRdb's copy keeps in-frame clones and lacks some. The profile shows roughly 160,000 clones, roughly four fifths of them singletons. Source material: PBMCs. Every receptor here comes from a middle-aged man in good health and CMV-seropositive.

The chain has TRBV19 and TRBJ2-7, with D perhaps matching TRBD1 (6 bases). The CDR3 is 15 residues long. V lost 5 bases, J lost 0 bases, and 14 bases lay in between. Germline lookup yields CDR1 LNHDA and CDR2 SQIVND (reference sequence). The CDR3 reads CASSAGRTVSYEQYF. The CDR3 DNA reads TGTGCCAGTAGTGCCGGGCGGACAGTCTCCTACGAGCAGTACTTC. Looking up the rest from reference TRBV19 and TRBJ2-7 gives the full variable domain: DGGITQSPKYLFRKEGQNVTLSCEQNLNHDAMYWYRQDPGQGLRLIYYSQIVNDFQKGDIAEGYSVSREKKESFPLTVTSAQKNPTAFYLCASSAGRTVSYEQYFGPGTRLTVT.

V and J are TRBV4-2 and TRBJ2-1; 10 positions match TRBD2. Germline V lookup: CDR1 LGHNA, CDR2 YNFKEQ. The V and J ends lost 0 bases and 10 bases, in that order; junction bases with no gene match: 6. The CDR3 has 15 residues. This CDR3 is CASSQDWGLANEQFF. As DNA, the CDR3 is TGTGCCAGCAGCCAAGATTGGGGACTAGCGAACGAGCAGTTCTTC.

This clone has a handful of counts. The chain carries TRBV6-1 and TRBJ1-2, with 8 bases lining up with TRBD1. J was trimmed by 8 bases and V by 0 bases; bases with no gene match: 5. Germline CDR1 reads MNHNS; CDR2 reads SASEGT. The CDR3 extends over 14 amino acids. CDR3 region: CASSEARGQAGYTF. The DNA of the CDR3 is TGTGCCAGCAGTGAAGCGAGGGGACAGGCGGGCTACACCTTC.

The sample holds one count of this clone. The V and J genes are TRBV7-2 and TRBJ2-2; 13 positions match TRBD2. The CDR3 consists of 18 residues. The germline V gene encodes CDR1 SGHTA and CDR2 FQGNSA. J lost 7 bases, V lost 0 bases, and 8 bases had no gene match. CDR3 in amino acids: CASSLAFGLAGVHGELFF. The CDR3 nucleotides read TGTGCCAGCAGCTTAGCTTTCGGACTAGCGGGAGTTCACGGGGAGCTGTTTTTT.

This clone was seen once. This chain uses TRBV4-3 with TRBJ1-2, with a weak D call TRBD1 (5 bases). V dropped 1 base and J dropped 2 bases, with 14 bases sitting between them. CDR3 length equals 16 residues. Per the germline V gene, CDR1 is LGHNA and CDR2 is YSLEER. The CDR3 sequence: CASSQVWGESNYGYTF. In DNA, the CDR3 is TGCGCCAGCAGCCAAGTATGGGGGGAGTCAAACTATGGCTACACCTTC.

V is TRBV5-1 and J is TRBJ2-1; 9 bases agree with TRBD2. The CDR3 extends over 14 amino acids. CDR1 is SGHRS and CDR2 is YFSETQ in the germline V gene. With 4 bases clipped from V and 6 bases from J, the junction kept 5 bases outside the gene matches. The CDR3 nucleotides are TGCGCCAGCAGCGGGGGCGGGAGGGGCAATGAGCAGTTCTTC. It yields the protein CASSGGGRGNEQFF.

The chain couples TRBV28 to TRBJ1-1; 10 bases map to TRBD1. Germline lookup yields CDR1 MDHEN and CDR2 SYDVKM. CDR3 length: 16 amino acids. The ends lost 5 bases at V and 11 bases at J; junction bases unmatched: 17. This CDR3 is CASSLLSGTGEVGAFF. CDR3 DNA sequence: TGTGCCAGCAGTCTTTTGTCCGGGACAGGGGAGGTTGGGGCTTTCTTT.

This clone came up once. The chain recombines TRBV6-6 with TRBJ2-5, with D possibly being TRBD2 (6 bases). Trimming left V 2 bases short and J 4 bases short, with 14 bases between. The CDR3 loop spans 15 amino acids. CDR1 and CDR2 (germline): MNHNY, SVGAGI (reference sequence). This CDR3 is CASSYGADGRETQYF. CDR3 nucleotide sequence: TGTGCCAGCAGTTACGGCGCGGACGGGAGAGAGACCCAGTACTTC.

This chain joins TRBV4-3 and TRBJ1-2, with 7 bases matching TRBD1. Germline values: CDR1 LGHNA, CDR2 YSLEER. After removal of 6 bases from V and 5 bases from J, the junction contained 9 bases not matched to a gene. CDR3 size: 14 residues. In DNA form, the CDR3 reads TGCGCCAGCAGTTACCAGACGGGACAGTATGGCTACACCTTC. Translating gives CASSYQTGQYGYTF.

The table lists this clone with a few counts. The chain employs TRBV2 and TRBJ2-1, with TRBD1 matching over 9 bases. This CDR3 has 12 residues. Trimming removed 7 bases from V and 9 bases from J; junction bases left unmatched: 4. Germline V gene data show CDR1 as SNHLY and CDR2 as FYNNEI. The chain's CDR3 is CASKQGAFEQFF. CDR3 nucleotides: TGTGCCAGCAAACAGGGGGCATTTGAGCAGTTCTTC.

This clone has a handful of counts. The chain combines TRBV11-2 with TRBJ2-3, with 7 bases that match TRBD2. Trimming took 5 bases from V and 3 from J; bases not matched to a gene: 8. The V gene's germline CDR1 is SGHAT and CDR2 FQNNGV. The CDR3 is made up of 15 amino acids. This CDR3 reads CASSPARGLTDTQYF. The CDR3 nucleotides read TGTGCCAGCAGCCCAGCAAGGGGACTAACAGATACGCAGTATTTT. The whole variable domain, filled in from reference TRBV11-2 and TRBJ2-3, reads EAGVAQSPRYKIIEKRQSVAFWCNPISGHATLYWYQQILGQGPKLLIQFQNNGVVDDSQLPKDRFSAERLKGVDSTLKIQPAKLEDSAVYLCASSPARGLTDTQYFGPGTRLTVL.

The chain joins TRBV5-4 to TRBJ1-3, with D possibly TRBD1 on 6 matching bases. This CDR3 comprises 15 residues. Germline lookup yields CDR1 SGHNT and CDR2 YYREEE (reference sequence). Trimming removed 4 bases at V and 3 bases at J, with 14 bases between. DNA of the CDR3: TGTGCCAGCAGCACGGGGGGCGCGTTTGGAAACACCATATATTTT. Residues: CASSTGGAFGNTIYF.

The chain links TRBV15 to TRBJ2-7; 11 bases are a match to TRBD1. The CDR3 sequence is 16 residues long. The V gene end was trimmed by 0 bases and the J gene end by 4 bases; junction bases not matched to a gene: 5. CDR1 and CDR2 (germline): LNHNV, YYDKDF (reference sequence). CDR3 nucleotides: TGTGCCACCAGCAGAGATCAAGGGACAGGGGGGTACGAGCAGTACTTC. It encodes CATSRDQGTGGYEQYF.

The gene calls are TRBV28 and TRBJ2-2; a possible D gene is TRBD1 (6 bases). The CDR3 consists of 15 residues. Germline V gene sequence: CDR1 MDHEN, CDR2 SYDVKM. Trimming cost V 5 bases and J 2 bases, with 12 bases left between them. The CDR3 coding sequence is TGTGCCAGCAGTCTTCAGGGGCCTAACACCGGGGAGCTGTTTTTT. Residues: CASSLQGPNTGELFF.

The genes are TRBV10-3 and TRBJ2-7; 12 bases are a match to TRBD2. After removal of 6 bases from V and 6 bases from J, the junction contained 6 bases not matched to a gene. The CDR3 covers 14 residues. Per the germline V gene, CDR1 is ENHRY and CDR2 is SYGVKD. CDR3 amino acids: CAIRQTSGSVEQYF. In DNA, the CDR3 is TGTGCCATCAGGCAGACTAGCGGGAGTGTCGAGCAGTACTTC.

The chain couples TRBV9 to TRBJ2-2; D may be TRBD2 (6 bases). The CDR3 sequence is 15 residues long. Per the germline V gene, CDR1 is SGDLS and CDR2 is YYNGEE. V lost 3 bases and J 0 bases, leaving 9 bases between the germline ends. The CDR3 DNA follows: TGTGCCAGCAGCGCGACTAGGACGAACACCGGGGAGCTGTTTTTT. Translated: CASSATRTNTGELFF.

V and J are TRBV9 and TRBJ2-5; no clear D. The ends were cut back, 0 bases at V and 2 bases at J, with 5 bases in the middle. The CDR3 has 13 amino acids. CDR1 is SGDLS, CDR2 YYNGEE, per germline. In DNA form, the CDR3 reads TGTGCCAGCAGCGTAGCGGAGCAAGAGACCCAGTACTTC. Protein sequence: CASSVAEQETQYF.

The chain combines TRBV2 with TRBJ2-7, with D perhaps matching TRBD2 (5 bases). Per the germline V gene, CDR1 is SNHLY and CDR2 is FYNNEI. Trimming took off 8 bases at V and 3 bases at J, with 8 bases between the two ends. The CDR3 is 11 amino acids. CDR3 coding DNA: TGTGCCAGCGGGAGAAACTACGAGCAGTACTTC. As protein: CASGRNYEQYF. Filled out from reference TRBV2 and TRBJ2-7, the complete variable domain reads EPEVTQTPSHQVTQMGQEVILRCVPISNHLYFYWYRQILGQKVEFLVSFYNNEISEKSEIFDDQFSVERPDGSNFTLKIRSTKLEDSAMYFCASGRNYEQYFGPGTRLTVT.

The chain combines TRBV9 with TRBJ1-5; possible D gene TRBD1, 5 bases. V lost 0 bases and J lost 4, with 11 bases in between. Looked up from germline, CDR1 is SGDLS and CDR2 is YYNGEE. The CDR3 spans 15 residues. The CDR3 DNA is TGTGCCAGCAGCGTAGCATCGGGACTTAATCAGCCCCAGCATTTT. Its protein product is CASSVASGLNQPQHF.

This sequence joins TRBV2 and TRBJ1-5, with D unclear. Trimming stripped 3 bases from V and 3 bases from J, with 9 bases between. Germline-derived CDR1 and CDR2 are SNHLY and FYNNEI. The CDR3 spans 14 residues. CDR3 nucleotide sequence: TGTGCCAGCAGTGATAAATTCTCCAATCAGCCCCAGCATTTT. It specifies CASSDKFSNQPQHF.

This clone showed up just a few times. The chain has TRBV7-2 and TRBJ1-1, with D unresolved. The CDR3 loop spans 14 amino acids. V dropped 6 bases and J dropped 1 base, with 12 bases sitting between them. Germline V gene sequence: CDR1 SGHTA, CDR2 FQGNSA. The CDR3: CASRPPRENTEAFF. CDR3 sequence (DNA): TGTGCCAGCAGACCTCCGCGAGAGAACACTGAAGCTTTCTTT.

This clone showed up just a few times. The genes are TRBV19 and TRBJ1-5, with D possibly TRBD1 on 6 matching bases. V gave up 8 bases and J gave up 7 bases, with 15 bases separating them. Per germline, CDR1 LNHDA and CDR2 SQIVND (reference sequence). This CDR3 is 13 amino acids long. The CDR3, as DNA: TGTGCCAGTGGGGGCACGGGTCAGCAGCCCCAGCATTTT. Its protein is CASGGTGQQPQHF. The full variable domain, in which reference TRBV19 and TRBJ1-5 provide the parts outside the CDR3, is DGGITQSPKYLFRKEGQNVTLSCEQNLNHDAMYWYRQDPGQGLRLIYYSQIVNDFQKGDIAEGYSVSREKKESFPLTVTSAQKNPTAFYLCASGGTGQQPQHFGDGTRLSIL.